Sequencing of this T cell receptor (beta chain) was carried out in a study of T cells after yellow fever vaccination. Study conclusions and caveats: Faster peaking, at day 5 versus 15, marked a secondary response that was weaker. Just a small share of clonotypes turned up in the CD4 compartment as well as the CD8 compartment.

TCRdb passed the 5' RACE reads through MiXCR, listing each CDR3 protein once. The repertoire consists of about 320,000 distinct CDR3 sequences, with approximately 4% occurring once and the leading ten covering 15% to 20%. This clonotype came up a few times. The antigen remains unidentified. This TCR came from a man in his late teens or twenties who received the YFV17D yellow fever vaccine. The sample here was PBMCs, taken 15 days after the yellow fever booster vaccination.

The DNA for the CDR3 is TGCAGTGCTAGGGGGATCGCCTACGAGCAGTACGTC. Protein product: CSARGIAYEQYV. The rearrangement links TRBV20-1 to TRBJ2-7; no clear D gene. The length of the CDR3 is 12 residues. The V gene's germline CDR1 is DFQATT and CDR2 SNEGSKA (reference sequence). With 3 bases removed from V and 2 bases from J, the gap between germline ends came to 8 bases.